The 28 T cell receptor beta chains presented below share a single source sample, sequenced in a study of blood T cell repertoires in COVID-19. Sequencing was performed with immunoSEQ multiplex PCR; in TCRdb, only in-frame clones are kept and a portion is missing. The sample includes 310,000 or so clones, around 90% of them seen just once. Sequences were obtained from PBMCs or T cells enriched from blood (not recorded which). The origin of the receptors is a woman aged 25 to 39 who had recovered from COVID-19.

The chain combines TRBV6-5 with TRBJ2-7; TRBD2 might be the D (6 bases). The V and J ends lost 6 bases and 0 bases respectively, with 15 bases between them. This CDR3 has 15 amino acids. The germline V gene has CDR1 MNHEY and CDR2 SVGAGI. The CDR3 DNA sequence: TGTGCCAGCAGATTAACGGAGGGGAGCTCCTACGAGCAGTACTTC. This translates into CASRLTEGSSYEQYF.

The CDR3: CATSSLQGEGYTF. Written as DNA, the CDR3 is TGTGCCACCAGCAGTTTGCAGGGTGAAGGCTACACCTTC. The chain couples TRBV15 to TRBJ1-2, with D perhaps matching TRBD1 (5 bases). The CDR3 is 13 amino acids. Trimming took 3 bases from V and 8 from J, leaving 13 bases between them. Germline CDR1 is LNHNV and CDR2 is YYDKDF (reference sequence).

The chain employs TRBV10-3 and TRBJ2-5; D remains ambiguous. The ends were cut back, 6 bases at V and 6 bases at J, with 14 bases in the middle. Germline V gene data show CDR1 as ENHRY and CDR2 as SYGVKD. This CDR3 has 13 residues. The CDR3 loop is CAIRGQPQQTQYF. The DNA of the CDR3 is TGTGCCATCAGGGGCCAACCTCAGCAGACCCAGTACTTC.

This rearrangement joins TRBV19 to TRBJ2-1, with TRBD1 as a possible D gene (5 bases). Germline V gene sequence: CDR1 LNHDA, CDR2 SQIVND (reference sequence). V gave up 5 bases and J gave up 0 bases, with 11 bases separating them. This CDR3 has 15 amino acids. The CDR3 loop reads CASSPTASSYNEQFF. CDR3 DNA sequence: TGTGCCAGTAGTCCGACAGCCAGCTCCTACAATGAGCAGTTCTTC.

The genes are TRBV27 and TRBJ1-5; unclear D gene. The CDR3 is 15 amino acids. Trimming took 4 bases from V and 2 from J, leaving 12 bases between them. Germline CDR1 reads MNHEY; CDR2 reads SMNVEV (reference sequence). The CDR3 nucleotides read TGTGCCAGCAGTTCCCTGGCGGGCGGCAATCAGCCCCAGCATTTT. Protein: CASSSLAGGNQPQHF.

This chain connects TRBV12-3 or TRBV12-4 to TRBJ1-2, with D possibly matching TRBD1 (5 bases). The V end lost 3 bases, the J end lost 6 bases, and 8 bases lay between the germline ends. CDR3 size: 12 residues. This chain's CDR3 is CASSFGANGYTF. In DNA, the CDR3 is TGTGCCAGCAGTTTTGGGGCTAATGGCTACACCTTC.

The gene calls are TRBV30 and TRBJ1-1, with a tentative D call TRBD1 (6 bases). This CDR3 contains 15 residues. In germline, CDR1 is GTSNPN, CDR2 SVGIG (reference sequence). Trimming took off 8 bases at V and 0 bases at J, with 19 bases between the two ends. CDR3 in amino acids: CAATFGGALNTEAFF. The CDR3 DNA sequence: TGTGCCGCTACCTTTGGGGGGGCCTTGAACACTGAAGCTTTCTTT.

The chain carries TRBV6-2 or TRBV6-3 and TRBJ2-6, with TRBD2 as a possible D gene (5 bases). Trimming removed 0 bases at V and 2 bases at J, with 11 bases between. Germline V lookup: CDR1 MNHEY, CDR2 SVGEGT. The CDR3 loop spans 17 amino acids. Here the CDR3 DNA reads TGTGCCAGCAGTTACTCAGGAAGAGCGGCTGGGGCCAACGTCCTGACTTTC. Translated: CASSYSGRAAGANVLTF.

This clone was recorded a few times. This chain connects TRBV27 to TRBJ1-5, with TRBD1 matching 8 bases. This CDR3 contains 14 residues. V lost 5 bases, J lost 6 bases, and 6 bases stayed unmatched. Germline V gene lookup returns CDR1 MNHEY and CDR2 SMNVEV (reference sequence). The DNA of the CDR3 is TGTGCCAGCAGTAGGACAGGGACGGGTCAGCCCCAGCATTTT. This gives the protein CASSRTGTGQPQHF.

The chain combines TRBV6-5 with TRBJ2-1, with a tentative D call TRBD1 (5 bases). Trimming shortened V by 6 bases and J by 6 bases, and 9 bases separated the two germline ends. This CDR3 comprises 12 residues. The germline V gene has CDR1 MNHEY and CDR2 SVGAGI. The CDR3 coding sequence is TGTGCCAGCAGGGGGCAGGGCAATGAGCAGTTCTTC. Encoded protein: CASRGQGNEQFF.

The chain employs TRBV7-6 and TRBJ1-6, with 9 bases aligning to TRBD1. The length of the CDR3 is 16 residues. V lost 4 bases, J lost 11 bases, and 12 bases stayed unmatched. Germline assignment: CDR1 SGHVS and CDR2 FNYEAQ. The CDR3: CASSSEQGAGLAPLHF. CDR3 nucleotide sequence: TGTGCCAGCAGCTCCGAACAGGGGGCAGGTCTGGCACCCCTCCACTTT.

The V and J genes are TRBV5-1 and TRBJ2-2, with 9 bases identical to TRBD1. V shed 5 bases and J 7 bases; nucleotides not matched to a gene: 9. CDR1 and CDR2 from the germline V gene are SGHRS and YFSETQ. This CDR3 has 15 amino acids. The CDR3 nucleotides read TGCGCCAGCAGAGAATCACAGGGGGCAGGCGGGGAGCTGTTTTTT. Amino acids: CASRESQGAGGELFF.

The genes are TRBV11-3 and TRBJ2-2, with D possibly matching TRBD1 (6 bases). CDR1 and CDR2 from the germline V gene are SGHNT and YENEEA. V was trimmed by 5 bases and J by 6 bases, leaving 10 bases between them. CDR3 length equals 13 residues. CDR3 bases: TGTGCCAGCAGCGTTAACAGGGCCGGGGAGCTGTTTTTT. This codes for CASSVNRAGELFF.

The chain links TRBV19 to TRBJ1-2, with 8 bases matching TRBD1. The V segment lost 10 bases and the J segment 4 bases; nucleotides outside the gene matches: 5. The CDR3 consists of 12 residues. CDR1 is LNHDA and CDR2 is SQIVND in the germline V gene (reference sequence). The CDR3 nucleotides are TGTGCCACGACCGACAGGGGCTATGGCTACACCTTC. This encodes CATTDRGYGYTF.

This clone was seen once. The chain joins TRBV13 to TRBJ2-3; the match to TRBD2 covers 10 bases. The CDR3 loop spans 15 amino acids. Germline V CDR1 and CDR2: PRHDT, FYEKMQ (reference sequence). The junction had 3 bases not matched to a gene; V was cut back by 6 bases and J by 0 bases. The CDR3 sequence: CASRVAGGSTDTQYF. The CDR3 DNA follows: TGTGCCAGCAGAGTAGCGGGGGGAAGCACAGATACGCAGTATTTT.

The gene calls are TRBV25-1 and TRBJ2-1, with a possible D match to TRBD2 (6 bases). Trimming removed 4 bases from V and 0 bases from J, with 10 bases in between. The CDR3 loop spans 15 amino acids. Germline CDR1 is MGHDK and CDR2 is SYGVNS. In DNA, the CDR3 is TGTGCCAGCAGTGGGGCCGGGGGCTCCTACAATGAGCAGTTCTTC. Its translation is CASSGAGGSYNEQFF.

The V call is TRBV20-1, the J call TRBJ2-3, with 8 positions matching TRBD2. V lost 3 bases, J lost 5 bases, and 7 bases stayed unmatched. This CDR3 is built from 14 residues. Germline lookup yields CDR1 DFQATT and CDR2 SNEGSKA (reference sequence). CDR3 DNA sequence: TGCAGTGCTAGTTATCTAGCGGGCGGAGATACGCAGTATTTT. Its protein is CSASYLAGGDTQYF.

The chain has TRBV18 and TRBJ2-1, with 10 positions matching TRBD2. The V gene's germline CDR1 is KGHSH and CDR2 LQKENI. This CDR3 has 16 amino acids. V gave up 2 bases and J gave up 5 bases; unmatched junction bases: 6. The CDR3 region has the DNA TGTGCCAGCTCACCAACTAGCGGGGCCCCAGACAATGAGCAGTTCTTC. This encodes CASSPTSGAPDNEQFF.

The chain combines TRBV5-1 with TRBJ2-1, with 7 bases lining up with TRBD1. J gave up 8 bases and V 0 bases, and 5 bases lay outside the gene matches. The CDR3 consists of 14 residues. Germline-derived CDR1 and CDR2 are SGHRS and YFSETQ. The DNA for the CDR3 is TGCGCCAGCAGCTTGGGACAGGGTTTCGATGAGCAGTTCTTC. Translation gives CASSLGQGFDEQFF.

V gene TRBV27 combines with J gene TRBJ2-2; possibly TRBD1 for D (6 bases). The CDR3 is 14 amino acids. Germline values: CDR1 MNHEY, CDR2 SMNVEV (reference sequence). Between the trimmed V and J ends, which lost 5 bases and 4 bases, there was a span of 11 bases. The DNA of the CDR3 is TGTGCCAGCAGTCCCCGGACAGTCACCGGGGAGCTGTTTTTT. This gives the protein CASSPRTVTGELFF.

V and J are TRBV27 and TRBJ1-6; unclear D gene. The CDR3 is made up of 17 amino acids. V gave up 0 bases and J gave up 7 bases, with 16 bases separating them. The germline gives CDR1 MNHEY, CDR2 SMNVEV (reference sequence). The CDR3 sequence: CASSLSANPSGNSPLHF. The DNA of the CDR3 is TGTGCCAGCAGTTTATCGGCCAACCCATCAGGCAATTCACCCCTCCACTTT.

The chain uses TRBV7-3 and TRBJ2-3, with 10 positions matching TRBD2. This CDR3 has 15 residues. V trimming: 7 bases; J trimming: 2 bases; junction bases outside the gene matches: 6. Germline CDR1 is SGHTA and CDR2 is FQGTGA. The CDR3, as DNA: TGTGCCAGCAATGTAGCGGGGGGCGCCACAGATACGCAGTATTTT. This codes for CASNVAGGATDTQYF.

V gene TRBV7-2 combines with J gene TRBJ2-3, with 9 bases identical to TRBD2. V was pared by 10 bases and J by 1 base, with 6 bases of the junction left unmatched. There are 14 residues in the CDR3. The germline V gene encodes CDR1 SGHTA and CDR2 FQGNSA. Here the CDR3 reads CATGTSWGTDTQYF. The CDR3, as DNA: TGTGCCACCGGGACTAGCTGGGGCACAGATACGCAGTATTTT.

This chain uses TRBV24-1 with TRBJ1-2; D unresolved. The CDR3 is made up of 12 amino acids. Trimming pared 5 bases from V and 4 bases from J, leaving 7 bases between. Germline loops: CDR1 KGHDR, CDR2 SFDVKD. The CDR3 sequence: CATSAEGYGYTF. The CDR3 nucleotides read TGTGCCACCAGTGCGGAGGGCTATGGCTACACCTTC.

J is TRBJ1-6 and V is TRBV19; D remains unclear. Germline-derived CDR1 and CDR2 are LNHDA and SQIVND (reference sequence). The CDR3 contains 15 residues. Trimming stripped 6 bases from V and 10 bases from J, with 19 bases between. CDR3 residues: CASSPTRLLESPLHF. The CDR3 bases are TGTGCCAGTAGCCCCACTCGCCTCTTAGAGTCACCCCTCCACTTT. Full variable domain (rest looked up from reference TRBV19 and TRBJ1-6): DGGITQSPKYLFRKEGQNVTLSCEQNLNHDAMYWYRQDPGQGLRLIYYSQIVNDFQKGDIAEGYSVSREKKESFPLTVTSAQKNPTAFYLCASSPTRLLESPLHFGNGTRLTVT.

The chain recombines TRBV4-1 with TRBJ1-5; possibly TRBD1 for D (5 bases). CDR1 and CDR2 from the germline V gene are MGHRA and YSYEKL. The CDR3 totals 16 residues. The V and J ends lost 1 base and 1 base respectively, with 11 bases between them. CDR3 sequence reads: CASSQGARVSNQPQHF. The CDR3 DNA reads as TGCGCCAGCAGCCAAGGCGCCAGGGTAAGCAATCAGCCCCAGCATTTT.

V is TRBV2 and J is TRBJ1-4, with 10 bases that match TRBD1. The CDR3 is made up of 14 amino acids. Unmatched junction bases numbered 6, after V lost 6 bases and J lost 8 bases. Looked up from germline, CDR1 is SNHLY and CDR2 is FYNNEI. This chain's CDR3 is CASRTDRGREKLFF. Written as DNA, the CDR3 is TGTGCCAGCAGGACGGACAGGGGGAGGGAAAAACTGTTTTTT.

This clone has a single count. This rearrangement joins TRBV5-6 to TRBJ2-1; the D is unclear. V dropped 0 bases and J dropped 3 bases, with 13 bases sitting between them. The germline V gene encodes CDR1 SGHDT and CDR2 YYEEEE. CDR3 size: 16 residues. The CDR3 nucleotides are TGTGCCAGCAGCTTGGGCCGAACCCTCGGCTACAATGAGCAGTTCTTC. Translation: CASSLGRTLGYNEQFF.